Sequencing of this TCR beta chain was carried out in a study of CD8 T cells in Susac syndrome. Overall study context: Patients with Susac syndrome had blood drawn and were at that point therapy-naive, on corticosteroids, or on intravenous immunoglobulin alone.

Study observations and caveats: An acknowledgment was made by the study that its TCR sequencing and HLA analysis involved relatively few individuals.

The diagnostic criteria were recently defined, and patients with Susac syndrome met them for definite or probable disease. With regard to this clonotype: Its target is not known.

When the RNA was reverse transcribed, random hexamers were used with an input of roughly 0.5 to 1 ug. One entry per CDR3 protein, called by TCRdb with MiXCR from the immunoSEQ multiplex PCR reads. The table lists around 200,000 distinct CDR3 sequences, approximately 95% of them singletons. This CDR3 spans 16 amino acids. Trimming shortened V by 1 base and J by 3 bases, and 12 bases separated the two germline ends. From germline, CDR1 is MNHEY and CDR2 SMNVEV (reference sequence). The chain couples TRBV27 to TRBJ2-2, with D tentatively TRBD2 (6 bases). The source is a human donor with Susac syndrome. What was sequenced was CD4+ T cells from PBMCs. CDR3 residues: CASSLWGVGDTGELFF. As DNA, the CDR3 is TGTGCCAGCAGTTTATGGGGGGTAGGCGACACCGGGGAGCTGTTTTTT.